The 32 T cell receptor beta chains reported below all come from one sample, sequenced in a study of cytomegalovirus exposure and HLA in healthy donors (dated by TCRdb to the late 2010s). Library preparation used the immunoSEQ multiplex PCR assay. For the multiplex PCR, a mixture combining 60 forward primers for TCR Vbeta segments and 13 reverse primers for TCR Jbeta segments was used. TCRdb took this table from immuneACCESS and kept in-frame rearrangements with V and J called. Such tables lack part of the clones; where checked against another copy, unresolved V genes explain under half of the gap, and the rest is unexplained. Here the sample has around 130,000 clones; 75% to 85% occur a single time. Jointly, the top ten make up about 1.7% of the sample. Specimen: PBMCs. These receptors all stem from a man between 40 and 49 years old in good health and CMV-seronegative.

The rearrangement joins TRBV6-5 to TRBJ1-2; D gene ambiguous. Germline-derived CDR1 and CDR2 are MNHEY and SVGAGI. CDR3 length: 14 residues. V was clipped by 2 bases and J by 7 bases, with 14 bases between them. The CDR3, as DNA: TGTGCCAGCAGTTACGGGGAGATCGAGGGTGGCTACACCTTC. This codes for CASSYGEIEGGYTF.

This chain joins TRBV4-1 and TRBJ2-5, with 13 positions matching TRBD2. The CDR3 sequence is 17 residues long. The V gene end was trimmed by 3 bases and the J gene end by 1 base; junction bases not matched to a gene: 5. The germline gives CDR1 MGHRA, CDR2 YSYEKL. The CDR3 is CASSHRGLAGSQETQYF. The CDR3 nucleotides read TGCGCCAGCAGCCACCGGGGACTAGCGGGGTCCCAAGAGACCCAGTACTTC.

The J gene is TRBJ2-7, the V gene TRBV5-1; TRBD2 matches 8 bases. The CDR3 is made up of 16 amino acids. The germline V gene encodes CDR1 SGHRS and CDR2 YFSETQ. Germline trimming cut 4 bases from V and 5 bases from J; bases unmatched to any gene: 14. The CDR3 loop is CASSPRGVAGRNEQYF. In nucleotides, the CDR3 is TGCGCCAGCAGCCCTCGGGGGGTAGCGGGAAGAAACGAGCAGTACTTC.

The chain is built from TRBV7-2 and TRBJ2-1; 8 bases align to TRBD2. Germline V CDR1 and CDR2: SGHTA, FQGNSA. V was clipped by 3 bases and J by 8 bases; unmatched bases: 6. This CDR3 spans 14 amino acids. The CDR3 spells CASSFRGGRDEQFF. The CDR3 DNA sequence: TGTGCCAGCAGCTTCCGGGGGGGCCGGGATGAGCAGTTCTTC.

The CDR3 DNA is TGTGCCAGCAGCTCGTCCCGACTGCACACCGGGGAGCTGTTTTTT. This gives the protein CASSSSRLHTGELFF. V gene TRBV27 combines with J gene TRBJ2-2, with D uncertain. The CDR3 length is 15 residues. Deletions cut 6 bases from V and 3 bases from J, with 14 bases between. The germline V gene has CDR1 MNHEY and CDR2 SMNVEV (reference sequence).

V and J are TRBV30 and TRBJ1-2; D is unclear. Trimming cost V 1 base and J 2 bases, with 8 bases left between them. CDR3 length: 13 amino acids. The V gene's germline CDR1 is GTSNPN and CDR2 SVGIG (reference sequence). The CDR3 DNA reads as TGTGCCTGGAGTGGGGAGTCGAACTATGGCTACACCTTC. The encoded protein is CAWSGESNYGYTF.

This clone was detected only a few times. The chain employs TRBV9 and TRBJ2-2; 12 nucleotides line up with TRBD2. Germline CDR1 is SGDLS and CDR2 is YYNGEE. J was trimmed by 7 bases and V by 2 bases; bases with no gene match: 12. The CDR3 runs 18 residues. CDR3 DNA: TGTGCCAGCAGCGTCGGAACTAGCGGGAGGAGAAAGGGCGGGGAGCTGTTTTTT. Its translation is CASSVGTSGRRKGGELFF.

V gene TRBV4-3 combines with J gene TRBJ2-2, with D tentatively TRBD1 (5 bases). Germline V gene lookup returns CDR1 LGHNA and CDR2 YSLEER. V was pared by 2 bases and J by 1 base, with 5 bases between. The CDR3 consists of 14 residues. CDR3 amino acids: CASSQRGNTGELFF. The CDR3 DNA reads TGCGCCAGCAGCCAAAGGGGGAACACCGGGGAGCTGTTTTTT.

This chain links TRBV15 with TRBJ2-7; 11 bases agree with TRBD2. The CDR3 has 15 residues. Trimming took 5 bases from V and 4 from J; bases not matched to a gene: 7. Germline V CDR1 and CDR2: LNHNV, YYDKDF (reference sequence). CDR3 nucleotides: TGTGCCACCAGCCCTAGCGGGGGGAGGCTGTACGAGCAGTACTTC. It yields the protein CATSPSGGRLYEQYF.

The chain uses TRBV9 and TRBJ2-1, with 9 bases aligning to TRBD2. The CDR3 consists of 15 residues. CDR1 SGDLS and CDR2 YYNGEE come from the germline V gene. With V trimmed by 4 bases and J by 8 bases, 10 bases remained unmatched. The DNA for the CDR3 is TGTGCCAGCAGCTTCAGCGGGGGGAGCTTCTATGAGCAGTTCTTC. It is translated as CASSFSGGSFYEQFF.

The CDR3, as DNA: TGTGCCAGCACCCCATACGGGGGGAACACTGAAGCTTTCTTT. Translated, it gives CASTPYGGNTEAFF. This rearrangement joins TRBV28 to TRBJ1-1; tentatively, D is TRBD1 (5 bases). Between the trimmed V and J ends, which lost 7 bases and 1 base, there was a span of 13 bases. The CDR3 contains 14 residues. Per the germline V gene, CDR1 is MDHEN and CDR2 is SYDVKM. The full variable domain, with the rest looked up from reference TRBV28 and TRBJ1-1, is DVKVTQSSRYLVKRTGEKVFLECVQDMDHENMFWYRQDPGLGLRLIYFSYDVKMKEKGDIPEGYSVSREKKERFSLILESASTNQTSMYLCASTPYGGNTEAFFGQGTRLTVV.

The chain links TRBV28 to TRBJ1-5; 8 nucleotides align to TRBD1. The V gene end was trimmed by 6 bases and the J gene end by 6 bases; junction bases not matched to a gene: 4. The CDR3 is 13 residues long. The germline CDR1 and CDR2 sequences are MDHEN and SYDVKM. The CDR3 bases are TGTGCCAGCAGGCGACAGGGGTTTCAGCCCCAGCATTTT. Protein: CASRRQGFQPQHF.

About this clone itself: Other DNA sequences within the sample encode an identical CDR3. This sequence joins TRBV5-1 and TRBJ2-3; 12 bases agree with TRBD2. The junction had 0 bases not matched to a gene; V was cut back by 0 bases and J by 1 base. This CDR3 contains 16 residues. Germline loops: CDR1 SGHRS, CDR2 YFSETQ. The DNA of the CDR3 is TGCGCCAGCAGCTTGGGACTAGCGGGGGGCACAGATACGCAGTATTTT. Amino acids: CASSLGLAGGTDTQYF.

Comments on this clone: Other DNA sequences in the same sample also yield this CDR3. The chain combines TRBV28 with TRBJ1-2; TRBD1 matches 8 bases. V lost 6 bases to trimming and J lost 4 bases; unmatched junction nucleotides: 13. The CDR3 is 16 residues long. The germline V gene has CDR1 MDHEN and CDR2 SYDVKM. The CDR3 here is CASRETGQGNPYGYTF. CDR3 nucleotide sequence: TGTGCCAGCAGAGAAACCGGACAGGGAAACCCCTATGGCTACACCTTC.

V and J are TRBV18 and TRBJ1-5; no clear D gene. The CDR3 length is 15 residues. V lost 1 base and J lost 7, with 14 bases in between. Germline CDR1 reads KGHSH; CDR2 reads LQKENI. CDR3 DNA sequence: TGTGCCAGCTCACCACGGTCTGATACCCGGCAGCCCCAGCATTTT. It codes for CASSPRSDTRQPQHF.

This clone has only one observation. This chain uses TRBV6-1 with TRBJ1-2; tentatively, D is TRBD1 (6 bases). V shed 6 bases and J shed 7 bases, with 18 bases lying between them. This CDR3 has 14 amino acids. The germline gives CDR1 MNHNS, CDR2 SASEGT. In DNA form, the CDR3 reads TGTGCCAGCAGGGGGACACCCGAGGTCCGTGGCTACACCTTC. Its protein is CASRGTPEVRGYTF.

The chain couples TRBV5-6 to TRBJ1-5; D gene ambiguous. Germline-derived CDR1 and CDR2 are SGHDT and YYEEEE. The V end lost 3 bases, the J end lost 7 bases, and 14 bases lay between the germline ends. This CDR3 is built from 14 residues. The CDR3 spells CASSSGREDQPQHF. The DNA for the CDR3 is TGTGCCAGCAGCTCTGGACGGGAAGACCAGCCCCAGCATTTT. Supplemented by reference TRBV5-6 and TRBJ1-5, the full variable domain reads DAGVTQSPTHLIKTRGQQVTLRCSPKSGHDTVSWYQQALGQGPQFIFQYYEEEERQRGNFPDRFSGHQFPNYSSELNVNALLLGDSALYLCASSSGREDQPQHFGDGTRLSIL.

As for this clone: At one boundary the junction diverges from the germline segment, which might be a read error. The same CDR3 is also encoded by other DNA sequences in this sample. The chain has TRBV9 and TRBJ1-1; D call uncertain. CDR3 length: 16 residues. Per germline, CDR1 SGDLS and CDR2 YYNGEE. CDR3 DNA sequence: TGTGCCAGCAGCGTAGGAGGAACAATAATGAACACTGAGGCTTTCTTT. Its translation: CASSVGGTIMNTEAFF.

The CDR3 spells CASSRRRGLNNSPLHF. In DNA form, the CDR3 reads TGCGCCAGCAGTCGCCGCAGGGGTCTCAATAATTCACCCCTCCACTTT. The chain employs TRBV5-1 and TRBJ1-6; TRBD1 is a possible D gene (6 bases). CDR3 length: 16 residues. Germline CDR1 is SGHRS and CDR2 is YFSETQ. V was trimmed by 5 bases and J by 5 bases, leaving 17 bases between them.

This chain connects TRBV5-1 to TRBJ2-1, with 9 bases that match TRBD2. Germline V gene sequence: CDR1 SGHRS, CDR2 YFSETQ. V lost 0 bases to trimming and J lost 7 bases; unmatched junction nucleotides: 14. CDR3 length: 18 amino acids. The CDR3 is CASSLARGGSGGFNEQFF. DNA for the CDR3: TGCGCCAGCAGCTTGGCCCGAGGTGGTAGCGGGGGTTTTAATGAGCAGTTCTTC.

V is TRBV28 and J is TRBJ2-7; TRBD1 matches at 7 bases. This CDR3 region has 14 residues. The germline V gene encodes CDR1 MDHEN and CDR2 SYDVKM. V gave up 6 bases and J gave up 3 bases; unmatched junction bases: 8. The CDR3 sequence is CASRTLTGHYEQYF. Written as DNA, the CDR3 is TGTGCCAGCAGGACACTGACAGGGCACTACGAGCAGTACTTC.

This clone has only a few counts. This rearrangement joins TRBV28 to TRBJ1-2, with D tentatively TRBD1 (5 bases). The CDR3 has 12 amino acids. With 3 bases removed from V and 6 bases from J, the gap between germline ends came to 8 bases. Germline V gives CDR1 MDHEN, CDR2 SYDVKM. CDR3 amino acids: CASSFSGNGYTF. As DNA, the CDR3 is TGTGCCAGCAGTTTTTCAGGGAATGGCTACACCTTC.

V gene TRBV5-4 combines with J gene TRBJ1-2; 9 nucleotides agree with TRBD1. After removal of 4 bases from V and 5 bases from J, the junction contained 12 bases not matched to a gene. Germline CDR1 is SGHNT and CDR2 is YYREEE (reference sequence). This CDR3 spans 16 amino acids. The CDR3 DNA reads TGTGCCAGCAGCCCGGGGGGGACAGGGAGATCTTATGGCTACACCTTC. Translating it yields CASSPGGTGRSYGYTF.

This clone showed up just a few times. The rearrangement links TRBV28 to TRBJ2-1; the match to TRBD2 covers 7 bases. Trimming took 8 bases from V and 9 from J; bases not matched to a gene: 13. Germline loops: CDR1 MDHEN, CDR2 SYDVKM. This CDR3 region has 14 residues. As DNA, the CDR3 is TGTGCCAGCCAAGGCTCGGGCGGGAGTATTGAGCAGTTCTTC. Its translation: CASQGSGGSIEQFF. Combining the CDR3 with reference TRBV28 and TRBJ2-1 gives the whole variable domain DVKVTQSSRYLVKRTGEKVFLECVQDMDHENMFWYRQDPGLGLRLIYFSYDVKMKEKGDIPEGYSVSREKKERFSLILESASTNQTSMYLCASQGSGGSIEQFFGPGTRLTVL.

This clone was seen more than once but under ten times. J is TRBJ1-2 and V is TRBV18; D gene ambiguous. The V gene's germline CDR1 is KGHSH and CDR2 LQKENI. The V end was cut by 4 bases, the J end by 6 bases, with 12 bases between. CDR3 length equals 13 residues. This CDR3 reads CASSQQSGDGYTF. CDR3 nucleotide sequence: TGTGCCAGCTCACAACAGTCAGGTGATGGCTACACCTTC.

The CDR3 loop reads CASSLVGQGPRDTEAFF. CDR3 sequence (DNA): TGCGCCAGCAGCTTGGTGGGACAGGGGCCTCGAGACACTGAAGCTTTCTTT. V gene TRBV5-1 combines with J gene TRBJ1-1; 10 bases line up with TRBD1. V was pared by 0 bases and J by 3 bases, with 8 bases of the junction left unmatched. The germline gives CDR1 SGHRS, CDR2 YFSETQ. CDR3 length: 17 amino acids.

This clone was counted a single time. The gene calls are TRBV28 and TRBJ2-7; 8 bases match TRBD1. The CDR3 spans 14 residues. In germline, CDR1 is MDHEN, CDR2 SYDVKM. J was trimmed by 4 bases and V by 6 bases; bases with no gene match: 8. This CDR3 reads CASSVTGQAYEQYF. CDR3 nucleotides: TGTGCCAGCAGCGTAACGGGACAGGCGTACGAGCAGTACTTC.

This clone occurred a few times. The chain carries TRBV4-3 and TRBJ2-1; tentatively, D is TRBD2 (5 bases). The CDR3 loop spans 17 amino acids. Germline CDR1 is LGHNA and CDR2 is YSLEER. Trimming left V 0 bases short and J 6 bases short, with 18 bases between. The chain's CDR3 is CASSQDSRYARGNEQFF. DNA of the CDR3: TGCGCCAGCAGCCAAGATAGTAGGTACGCTCGGGGCAATGAGCAGTTCTTC.

The rearrangement uses TRBV14 and TRBJ2-1, with 8 bases lining up with TRBD2. Germline CDR1 and CDR2: SGHDN and FVKESK. J gave up 0 bases and V 1 base, and 8 bases lay outside the gene matches. The CDR3 consists of 18 residues. CDR3 sequence reads: CASSQVPPSGFSYNEQFF. The CDR3 nucleotides read TGTGCCAGCAGCCAAGTCCCCCCTAGCGGGTTCTCCTACAATGAGCAGTTCTTC.

The sample holds one count of this clone. The V and J genes are TRBV19 and TRBJ1-1; weak D call: TRBD1 (5 bases). The CDR3 is 13 residues long. Germline lookup yields CDR1 LNHDA and CDR2 SQIVND (reference sequence). The V gene lost 8 bases and the J gene lost 4 bases, with 14 bases spanning the gap. Written as DNA, the CDR3 is TGTGCCAGTGGGGACCGGGAGGCCACTGAAGCTTTCTTT. It yields the protein CASGDREATEAFF.

V is TRBV18 and J is TRBJ2-7; TRBD1 matches 7 bases. The CDR3 runs 16 residues. V lost 2 bases, J lost 2 bases, and 9 bases stayed unmatched. Germline-derived CDR1 and CDR2 are KGHSH and LQKENI. The CDR3 DNA reads TGTGCCAGCTCACCAAATGCAGGGACAGTAACCTACGAGCAGTACTTC. Translating it yields CASSPNAGTVTYEQYF.

CDR3 DNA: TGTGCCAGCAGTTTATCAGGGACTGCCGGGGAGCTGTTTTTT. Translating it yields CASSLSGTAGELFF. The chain carries TRBV27 and TRBJ2-2, with D possibly matching TRBD2 (6 bases). The V end was cut by 0 bases, the J end by 6 bases, with 8 bases between. The CDR3 runs to 14 residues. Germline V gene lookup returns CDR1 MNHEY and CDR2 SMNVEV (reference sequence).